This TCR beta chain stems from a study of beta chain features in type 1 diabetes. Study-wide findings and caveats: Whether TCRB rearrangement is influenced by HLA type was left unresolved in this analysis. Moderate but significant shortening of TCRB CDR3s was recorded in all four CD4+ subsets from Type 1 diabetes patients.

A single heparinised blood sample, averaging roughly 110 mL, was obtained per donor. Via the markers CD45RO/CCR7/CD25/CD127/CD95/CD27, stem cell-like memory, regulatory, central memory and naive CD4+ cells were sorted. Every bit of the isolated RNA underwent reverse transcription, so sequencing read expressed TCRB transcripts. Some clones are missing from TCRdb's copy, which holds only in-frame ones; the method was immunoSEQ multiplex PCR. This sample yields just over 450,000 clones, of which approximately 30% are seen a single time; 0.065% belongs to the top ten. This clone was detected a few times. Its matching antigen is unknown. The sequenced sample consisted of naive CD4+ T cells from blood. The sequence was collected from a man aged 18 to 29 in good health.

The CDR3 nucleotides read TGTGCCAGCAGCAAAGACGTGGCAGCCAAGAGCTCCTACGAGCAGTACTTC. Translated, it gives CASSKDVAAKSSYEQYF. The chain links TRBV21-1 to TRBJ2-7. TRBV21-1 is a recognized pseudogene. The CDR3 runs to 17 residues.